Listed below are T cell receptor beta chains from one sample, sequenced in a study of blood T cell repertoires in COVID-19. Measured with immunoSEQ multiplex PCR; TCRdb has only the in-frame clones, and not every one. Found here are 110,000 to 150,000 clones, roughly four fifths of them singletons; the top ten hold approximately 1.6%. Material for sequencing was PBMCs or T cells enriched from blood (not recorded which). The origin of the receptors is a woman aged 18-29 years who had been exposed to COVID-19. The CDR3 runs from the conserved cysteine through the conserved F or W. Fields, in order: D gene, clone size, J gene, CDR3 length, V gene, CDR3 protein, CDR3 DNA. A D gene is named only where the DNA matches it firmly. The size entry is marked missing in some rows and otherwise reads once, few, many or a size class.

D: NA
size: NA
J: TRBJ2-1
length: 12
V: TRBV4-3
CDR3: CASSRDRTAQFF
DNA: TGCGCCAGCAGCCGCGACAGGACGGCCCAGTTCTTC

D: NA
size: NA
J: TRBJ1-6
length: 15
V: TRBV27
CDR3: CASSFGAWANSPLHF
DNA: TGTGCCAGCAGTTTTGGGGCATGGGCTAATTCACCCCTCCACTTT

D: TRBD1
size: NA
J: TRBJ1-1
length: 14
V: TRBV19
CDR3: CASSRPGQGTEAFF
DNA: TGTGCCAGTAGCAGACCAGGACAGGGCACTGAAGCTTTCTTT

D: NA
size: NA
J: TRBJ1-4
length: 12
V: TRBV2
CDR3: CASGQLTEKLFF
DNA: TGTGCCAGCGGACAGTTAACAGAAAAACTGTTTTTT

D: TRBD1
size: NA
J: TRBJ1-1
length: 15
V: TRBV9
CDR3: CASSVTGQGGTEAFF
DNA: TGTGCCAGCAGCGTAACAGGACAGGGCGGCACTGAAGCTTTCTTT

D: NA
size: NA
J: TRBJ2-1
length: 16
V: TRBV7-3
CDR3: CASSYSGGPLYNEQFF
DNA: TGTGCCAGCAGCTACTCAGGGGGGCCGCTCTACAATGAGCAGTTCTTC

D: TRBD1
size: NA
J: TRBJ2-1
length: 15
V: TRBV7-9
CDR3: CASSWGTGPYNEQFF
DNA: TGTGCCAGCAGCTGGGGGACAGGGCCCTACAATGAGCAGTTCTTC

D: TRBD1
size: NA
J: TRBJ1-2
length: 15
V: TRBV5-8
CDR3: CASSFLGQGNYGYTF
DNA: TGTGCCAGCAGCTTTCTGGGACAGGGAAACTATGGCTACACCTTC

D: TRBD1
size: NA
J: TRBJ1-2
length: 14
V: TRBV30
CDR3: CAWSYTGGSNGYTF
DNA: TGTGCCTGGAGTTACACAGGGGGCTCAAATGGCTACACCTTC

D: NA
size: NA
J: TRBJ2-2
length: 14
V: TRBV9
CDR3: CASSVGGRTGELFF
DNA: TGTGCCAGCAGCGTAGGAGGGCGCACCGGGGAGCTGTTTTTT

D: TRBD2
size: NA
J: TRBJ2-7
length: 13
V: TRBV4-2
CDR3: CASSGTSGYEQYF
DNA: TGTGCCAGCAGCGGGACTAGCGGCTACGAGCAGTACTTC

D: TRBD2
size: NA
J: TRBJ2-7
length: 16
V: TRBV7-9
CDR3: CASSPPSGRAFYEQYF
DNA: TGTGCCAGCAGCCCACCTAGCGGGAGGGCCTTCTACGAGCAGTACTTC

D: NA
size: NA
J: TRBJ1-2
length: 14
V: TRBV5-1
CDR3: CASSLDAGAGLYTF
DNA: TGCGCCAGCAGCTTGGATGCAGGGGCTGGGCTGTACACCTTC

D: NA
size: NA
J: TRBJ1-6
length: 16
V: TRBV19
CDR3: CASSIYGSSYNSPLHF
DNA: TGTGCCAGTAGTATCTACGGGAGCTCCTATAATTCACCCCTCCACTTT

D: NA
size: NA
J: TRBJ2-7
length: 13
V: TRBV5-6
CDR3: CASSFTGNYEQYF
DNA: TGTGCCAGCAGCTTCACGGGGAACTACGAGCAGTACTTC

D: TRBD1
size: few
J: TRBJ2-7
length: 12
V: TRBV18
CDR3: CASGTGAYEQYF
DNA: TGTGCCAGCGGGACAGGGGCCTACGAGCAGTACTTC

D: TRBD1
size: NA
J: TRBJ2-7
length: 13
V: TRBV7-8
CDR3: CASSRTGGYEQYF
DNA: TGTGCCAGCAGCCGGACAGGGGGCTACGAGCAGTACTTC

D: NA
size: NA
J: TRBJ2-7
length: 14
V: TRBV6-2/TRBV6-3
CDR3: CASSFGVGTYEQYF
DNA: TGTGCCAGCAGTTTCGGTGTGGGCACCTACGAGCAGTACTTC

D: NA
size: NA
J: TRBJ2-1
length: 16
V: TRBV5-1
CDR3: CASRAITGPSYNEQFF
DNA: TGCGCCAGCAGAGCGATCACAGGGCCTTCCTACAATGAGCAGTTCTTC

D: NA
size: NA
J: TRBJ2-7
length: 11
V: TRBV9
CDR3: CASSVPGEQYF
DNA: TGTGCCAGCAGCGTCCCCGGCGAGCAGTACTTC

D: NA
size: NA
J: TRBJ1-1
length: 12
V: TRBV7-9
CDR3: CASSLRENEAFF
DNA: TGTGCCAGCAGCTTAAGGGAGAATGAAGCTTTCTTT

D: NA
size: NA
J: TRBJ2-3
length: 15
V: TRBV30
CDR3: CAWRRGLAHTDTQYF
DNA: TGTGCCTGGAGGAGGGGACTGGCTCACACAGATACGCAGTATTTT

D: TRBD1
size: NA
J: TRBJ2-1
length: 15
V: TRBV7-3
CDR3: CASSSTGGVYNEQFF
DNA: TGTGCCAGCAGCTCGACAGGGGGGGTCTACAATGAGCAGTTCTTC

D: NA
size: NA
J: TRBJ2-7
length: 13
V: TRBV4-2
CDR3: CASTAKGDGEQYF
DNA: TGTGCCAGCACCGCAAAGGGGGACGGCGAGCAGTACTTC

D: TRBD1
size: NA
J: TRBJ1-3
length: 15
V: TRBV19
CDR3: CASTTTGASGNTIYF
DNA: TGTGCCAGTACCACAACAGGGGCTTCCGGAAACACCATATATTTT

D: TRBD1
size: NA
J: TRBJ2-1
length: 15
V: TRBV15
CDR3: CATSRRQGSYNEQFF
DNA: TGTGCCACCAGCAGAAGACAGGGCTCCTACAATGAGCAGTTCTTC

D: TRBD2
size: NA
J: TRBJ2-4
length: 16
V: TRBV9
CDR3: CASSAGMSGRANIQYF
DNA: TGTGCCAGCAGCGCCGGGATGAGCGGGAGGGCAAACATTCAGTACTTC

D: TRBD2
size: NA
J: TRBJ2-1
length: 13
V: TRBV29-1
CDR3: CSVGTTLGNEQFF
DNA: TGCAGCGTGGGGACTACCTTGGGCAATGAGCAGTTCTTC

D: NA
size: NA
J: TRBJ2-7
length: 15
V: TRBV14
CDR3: CASSQGAYPSYEQYF
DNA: TGTGCCAGCAGCCAAGGCGCCTACCCGTCCTACGAGCAGTACTTC

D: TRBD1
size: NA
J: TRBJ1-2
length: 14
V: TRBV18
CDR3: CASSPRDRGQGYTF
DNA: TGTGCCAGCTCACCACGGGACAGGGGGCAGGGCTACACCTTC

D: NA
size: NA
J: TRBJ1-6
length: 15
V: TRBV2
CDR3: CASRDRSSYNSPLHF
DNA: TGTGCCAGCAGGGACAGAAGCTCCTATAATTCACCCCTCCACTTT

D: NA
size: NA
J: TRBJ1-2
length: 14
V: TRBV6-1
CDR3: CASSEGYRPGGYTF
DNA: TGTGCCAGCAGTGAAGGATATCGTCCGGGGGGCTACACCTTC

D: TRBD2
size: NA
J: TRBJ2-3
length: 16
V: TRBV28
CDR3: CASSSWGGTSTDTQYF
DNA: TGTGCCAGCAGCTCCTGGGGGGGGACTAGCACAGATACGCAGTATTTT

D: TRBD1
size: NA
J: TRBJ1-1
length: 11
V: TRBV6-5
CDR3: CATGTGTEAFF
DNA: TGTGCCACGGGGACAGGCACTGAAGCTTTCTTT

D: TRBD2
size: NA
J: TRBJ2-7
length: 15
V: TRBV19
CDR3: CASSINGQGGYEQYF
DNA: TGTGCCAGTAGTATAAATGGGCAGGGAGGGTACGAGCAGTACTTC

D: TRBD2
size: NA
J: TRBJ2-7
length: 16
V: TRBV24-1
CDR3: CATSEGSSGRSYEQYF
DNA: TGTGCCACCAGTGAAGGTTCTAGCGGGAGGTCCTACGAGCAGTACTTC

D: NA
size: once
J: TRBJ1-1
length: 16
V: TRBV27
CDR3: CASSLGSTGDNTEAFF
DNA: TGTGCCAGCAGTTTGGGATCCACAGGAGATAACACTGAAGCTTTCTTT

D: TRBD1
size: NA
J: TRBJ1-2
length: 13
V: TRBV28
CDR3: CAGQDGRNYGYTF
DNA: TGTGCCGGACAGGACGGAAGGAACTATGGCTACACCTTC